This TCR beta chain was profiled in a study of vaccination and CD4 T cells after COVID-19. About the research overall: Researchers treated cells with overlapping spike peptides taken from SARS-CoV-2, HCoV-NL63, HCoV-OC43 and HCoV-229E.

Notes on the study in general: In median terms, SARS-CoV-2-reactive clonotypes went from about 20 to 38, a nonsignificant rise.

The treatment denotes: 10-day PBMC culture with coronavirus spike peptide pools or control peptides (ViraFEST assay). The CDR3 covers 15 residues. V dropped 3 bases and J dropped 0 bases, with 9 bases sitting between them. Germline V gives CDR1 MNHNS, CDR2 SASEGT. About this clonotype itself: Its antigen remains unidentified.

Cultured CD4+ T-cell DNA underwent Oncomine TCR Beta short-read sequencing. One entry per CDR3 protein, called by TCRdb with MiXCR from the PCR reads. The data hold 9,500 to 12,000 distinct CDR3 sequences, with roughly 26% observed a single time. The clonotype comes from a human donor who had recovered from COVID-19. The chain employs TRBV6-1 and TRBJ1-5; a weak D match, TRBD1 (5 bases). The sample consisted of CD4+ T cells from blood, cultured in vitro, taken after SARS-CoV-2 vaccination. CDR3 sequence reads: CASSEGQYSNQPQHF. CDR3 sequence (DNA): TGTGCCAGCAGTGAGGGGCAGTATAGCAATCAGCCCCAGCATTTT.